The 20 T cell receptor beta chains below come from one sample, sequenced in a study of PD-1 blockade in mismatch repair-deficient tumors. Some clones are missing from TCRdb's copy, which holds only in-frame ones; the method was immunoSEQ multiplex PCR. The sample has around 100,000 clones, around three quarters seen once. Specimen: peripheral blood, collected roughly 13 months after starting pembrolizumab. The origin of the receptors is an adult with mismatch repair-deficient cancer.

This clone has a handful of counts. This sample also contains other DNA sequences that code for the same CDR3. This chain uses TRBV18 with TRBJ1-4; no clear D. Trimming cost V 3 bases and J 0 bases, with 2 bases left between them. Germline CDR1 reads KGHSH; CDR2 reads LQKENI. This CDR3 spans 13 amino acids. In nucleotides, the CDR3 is TGTGCCAGCTCACCTGCAACTAATGAAAAACTGTTTTTT. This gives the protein CASSPATNEKLFF.

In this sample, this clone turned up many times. The DNA for the CDR3 is TGTGCCAGCAGCGTAGGGACGCTTGATGGCTACACCTTC. This translates into CASSVGTLDGYTF. The chain employs TRBV9 and TRBJ1-2; D ambiguous. V lost 0 bases and J 6 bases, leaving 9 bases between the germline ends. The CDR3 is 13 amino acids. CDR1 and CDR2 (germline): SGDLS, YYNGEE.

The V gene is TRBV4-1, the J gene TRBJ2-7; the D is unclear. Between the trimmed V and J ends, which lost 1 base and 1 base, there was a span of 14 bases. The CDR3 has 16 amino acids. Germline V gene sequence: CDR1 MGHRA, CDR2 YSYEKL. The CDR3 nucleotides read TGCGCCAGCAGCCAAGGTTATCCTGTGCCTTCCTACGAGCAGTACTTC. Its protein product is CASSQGYPVPSYEQYF.

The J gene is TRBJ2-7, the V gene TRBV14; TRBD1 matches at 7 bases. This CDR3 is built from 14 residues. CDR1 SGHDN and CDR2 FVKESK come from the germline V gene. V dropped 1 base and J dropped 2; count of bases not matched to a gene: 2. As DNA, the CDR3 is TGTGCCAGCAGCCAAGGGACAGGTCCCTACGAGCAGTACTTC. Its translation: CASSQGTGPYEQYF. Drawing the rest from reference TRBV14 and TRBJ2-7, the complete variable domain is EAGVTQFPSHSVIEKGQTVTLRCDPISGHDNLYWYRRVMGKEIKFLLHFVKESKQDESGMPNNRFLAERTGGTYSTLKVQPAELEDSGVYFCASSQGTGPYEQYFGPGTRLTVT.

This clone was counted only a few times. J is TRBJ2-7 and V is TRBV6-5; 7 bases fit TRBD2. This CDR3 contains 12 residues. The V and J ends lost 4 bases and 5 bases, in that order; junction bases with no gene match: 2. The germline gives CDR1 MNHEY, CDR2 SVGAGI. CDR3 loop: CASSLGGDEQYF. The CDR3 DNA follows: TGTGCCAGCAGTTTGGGGGGGGACGAGCAGTACTTC.

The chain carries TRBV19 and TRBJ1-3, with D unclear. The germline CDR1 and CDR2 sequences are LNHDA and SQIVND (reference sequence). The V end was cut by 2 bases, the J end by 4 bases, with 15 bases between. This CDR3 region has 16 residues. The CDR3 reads CASSISTQKLGNTIYF. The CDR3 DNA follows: TGTGCCAGTAGTATATCGACCCAAAAGCTGGGAAACACCATATATTTT.

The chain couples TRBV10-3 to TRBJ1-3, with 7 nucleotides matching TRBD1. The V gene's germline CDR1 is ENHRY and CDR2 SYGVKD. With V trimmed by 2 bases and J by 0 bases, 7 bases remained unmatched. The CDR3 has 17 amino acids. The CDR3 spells CAISELRQGPSGNTIYF. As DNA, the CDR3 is TGTGCCATCAGTGAGCTTAGACAGGGTCCCTCTGGAAACACCATATATTTT.

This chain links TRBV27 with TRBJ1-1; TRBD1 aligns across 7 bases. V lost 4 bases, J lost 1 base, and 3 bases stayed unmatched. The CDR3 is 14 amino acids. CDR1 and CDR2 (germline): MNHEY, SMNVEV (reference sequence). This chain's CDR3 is CASSSTGRNTEAFF. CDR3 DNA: TGTGCCAGCAGTTCGACAGGGAGGAACACTGAAGCTTTCTTT.

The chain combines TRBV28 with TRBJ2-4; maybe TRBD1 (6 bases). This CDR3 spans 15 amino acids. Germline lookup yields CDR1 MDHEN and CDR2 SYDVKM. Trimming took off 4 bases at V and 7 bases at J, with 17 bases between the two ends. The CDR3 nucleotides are TGTGCCAGCAGTTCCCCCACGACGGGACATAACATTCAGTACTTC. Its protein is CASSSPTTGHNIQYF.

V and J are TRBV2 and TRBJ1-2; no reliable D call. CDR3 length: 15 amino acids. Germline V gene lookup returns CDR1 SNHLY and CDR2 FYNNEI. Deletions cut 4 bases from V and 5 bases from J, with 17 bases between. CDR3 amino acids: CASSAIERPSYGYTF. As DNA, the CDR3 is TGTGCCAGCAGTGCCATTGAAAGACCGAGTTATGGCTACACCTTC.

The CDR3 spells CASSLIAGGHYEQYF. The CDR3 DNA is TGTGCCAGCAGCTTAATAGCGGGAGGGCACTACGAGCAGTACTTC. The chain links TRBV7-2 to TRBJ2-7; 11 bases agree with TRBD2. The V segment lost 2 bases and the J segment 3 bases; nucleotides outside the gene matches: 3. Germline V CDR1 and CDR2: SGHTA, FQGNSA. The CDR3 contains 15 residues.

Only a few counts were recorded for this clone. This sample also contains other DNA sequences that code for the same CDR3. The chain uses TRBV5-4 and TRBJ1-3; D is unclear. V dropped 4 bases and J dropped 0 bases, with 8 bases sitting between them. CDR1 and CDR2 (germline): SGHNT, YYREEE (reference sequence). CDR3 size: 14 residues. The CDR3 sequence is CASSAQSSGNTIYF. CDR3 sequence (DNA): TGTGCCAGCAGCGCACAGAGCTCTGGAAACACCATATATTTT. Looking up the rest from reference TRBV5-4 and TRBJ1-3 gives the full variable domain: ETGVTQSPTHLIKTRGQQVTLRCSSQSGHNTVSWYQQALGQGPQFIFQYYREEENGRGNFPPRFSGLQFPNYSSELNVNALELDDSALYLCASSAQSSGNTIYFGEGSWLTVV.

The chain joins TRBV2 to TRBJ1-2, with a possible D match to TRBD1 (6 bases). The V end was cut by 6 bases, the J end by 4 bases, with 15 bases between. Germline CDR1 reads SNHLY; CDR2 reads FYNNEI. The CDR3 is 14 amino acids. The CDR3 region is CASSQIQGTYGYTF. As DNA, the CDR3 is TGTGCCAGCAGCCAGATACAGGGAACCTATGGCTACACCTTC.

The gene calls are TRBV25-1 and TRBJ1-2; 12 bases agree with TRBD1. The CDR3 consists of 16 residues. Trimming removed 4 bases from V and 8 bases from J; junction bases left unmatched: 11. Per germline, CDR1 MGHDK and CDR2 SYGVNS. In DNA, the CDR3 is TGTGCCAGCAGTGGGGGACCGGGACAGGGGGCGCAGGGCTACACCTTC. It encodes CASSGGPGQGAQGYTF.

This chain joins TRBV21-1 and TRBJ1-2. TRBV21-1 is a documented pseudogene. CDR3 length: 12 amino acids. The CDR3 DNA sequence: TGTGCCAGCAGCTCCCCGGGGCCGGGGTTCACCTTC. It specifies CASSSPGPGFTF.

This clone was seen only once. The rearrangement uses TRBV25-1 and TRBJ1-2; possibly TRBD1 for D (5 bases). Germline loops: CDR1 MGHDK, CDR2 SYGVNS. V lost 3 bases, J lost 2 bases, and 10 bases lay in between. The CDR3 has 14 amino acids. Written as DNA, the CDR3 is TGTGCCAGCAGTGACTACGGGACCAACTATGGCTACACCTTC. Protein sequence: CASSDYGTNYGYTF.

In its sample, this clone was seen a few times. The CDR3 sequence: CASSGDRGVVTEAFF. The CDR3 DNA follows: TGCGCCAGCAGCGGCGACAGGGGGGTTGTGACTGAAGCTTTCTTT. The chain joins TRBV5-1 to TRBJ1-1, with 9 bases identical to TRBD1. The CDR3 runs 15 residues. The V and J ends lost 4 bases and 5 bases, in that order; junction bases with no gene match: 9. Per germline, CDR1 SGHRS and CDR2 YFSETQ. Based on the CDR3 plus reference TRBV5-1 and TRBJ1-1, the full variable domain is KAGVTQTPRYLIKTRGQQVTLSCSPISGHRSVSWYQQTPGQGLQFLFEYFSETQRNKGNFPGRFSGRQFSNSRSEMNVSTLELGDSALYLCASSGDRGVVTEAFFGQGTRLTVV.

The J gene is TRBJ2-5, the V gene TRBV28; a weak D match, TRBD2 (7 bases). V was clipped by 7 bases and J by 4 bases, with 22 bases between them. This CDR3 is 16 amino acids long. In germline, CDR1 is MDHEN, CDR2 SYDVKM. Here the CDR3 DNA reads TGTGCCAGCAACGGGGGGCGGGGGATAGTGGGAGAGACCCAGTACTTC. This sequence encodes CASNGGRGIVGETQYF.

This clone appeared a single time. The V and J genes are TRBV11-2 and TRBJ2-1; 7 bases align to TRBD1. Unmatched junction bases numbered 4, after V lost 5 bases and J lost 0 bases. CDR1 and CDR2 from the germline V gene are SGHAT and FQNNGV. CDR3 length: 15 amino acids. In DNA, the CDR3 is TGTGCCAGCAGCCCCCGACAGGGCTCCTACAATGAGCAGTTCTTC. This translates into CASSPRQGSYNEQFF.

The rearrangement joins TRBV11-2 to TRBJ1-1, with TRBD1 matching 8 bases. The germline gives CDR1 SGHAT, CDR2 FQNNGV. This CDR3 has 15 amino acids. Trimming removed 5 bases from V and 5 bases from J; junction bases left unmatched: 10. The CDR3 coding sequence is TGTGCCAGCAGCAACTCCGACAGGGGTTGGACTGAAGCTTTCTTT. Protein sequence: CASSNSDRGWTEAFF. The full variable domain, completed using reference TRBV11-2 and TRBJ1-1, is EAGVAQSPRYKIIEKRQSVAFWCNPISGHATLYWYQQILGQGPKLLIQFQNNGVVDDSQLPKDRFSAERLKGVDSTLKIQPAKLEDSAVYLCASSNSDRGWTEAFFGQGTRLTVV.